This T cell receptor beta chain was captured in a study of blood T cell repertoires in COVID-19. At the level of the study: Material from acute and convalescent COVID-19 was sourced from the United States, Italy and Spain. Sample material is recorded as cDNA or gDNA derived from T cells, B-cell-depleted T cells, or PBMCs.

In the original workflow: Reference gene primer amplification gave nucleated cell count estimates. Profiling relied on immunoSEQ multiplex PCR, and the TCRdb table lists in-frame clones only, not all of them. The D gene and trimming were derived from the DNA, and the V and J assignments and clone size from that table. The table shows around 170,000 clones, with roughly 86% occurring only once. Trimming removed 10 bases from V and 1 base from J, with 16 bases in between. CDR1 and CDR2 (germline): LNHDA, SQIVND (reference sequence). This CDR3 is 14 amino acids long. This sequence joins TRBV19 and TRBJ1-1; D is unclear. The sequencing sample was made of peripheral blood. The TCR sequence derives from a man aged 45-65 years with active or convalescent COVID-19. The CDR3, as DNA: TGTGCCACTGACGTTTGGGCCCCGAACACTGAAGCTTTCTTT. It translates to CATDVWAPNTEAFF.